The 22 T cell receptor beta chains below all came from one sample that was sequenced in a study of shared clonotypes between healthy human individuals. Using immunoSEQ multiplex PCR, the repertoire was profiled, and TCRdb retains in-frame clones only, with some absent. The repertoire holds more than 550,000 clones, with over 60% as singletons. The specimen sequenced was memory CD4+ T cells sorted from blood. Stated subset: CD45RA-negative fraction. The receptors originated from a woman aged 25 to 39 in good health.

The chain recombines TRBV14 with TRBJ1-2; the D gene is possibly TRBD1 (5 bases). V lost 0 bases and J lost 4, with 9 bases in between. The CDR3 length is 14 residues. In germline, CDR1 is SGHDN, CDR2 FVKESK. The CDR3: CASSQDDSVYGYTF. DNA of the CDR3: TGTGCCAGCAGCCAAGATGACAGCGTCTATGGCTACACCTTC.

CDR3 in amino acids: CASSKSRLPDNEQFF. CDR3 nucleotide sequence: TGTGCCAGCAGCAAGTCCAGACTACCCGACAATGAGCAGTTCTTC. The chain links TRBV7-8 to TRBJ2-1, with D perhaps matching TRBD2 (5 bases). This CDR3 is 15 amino acids long. The V gene's germline CDR1 is SGHVS and CDR2 FQNEAQ. Trimming shortened V by 5 bases and J by 5 bases, and 16 bases separated the two germline ends.

Here the CDR3 DNA reads TGTGCCAGCAGCGCGCCGGGGACAGGGGTGGGCGAGCAGTACTTC. It codes for CASSAPGTGVGEQYF. The V call is TRBV28, the J call TRBJ2-7, with 10 bases lining up with TRBD1. CDR3 size: 15 residues. Germline assignment: CDR1 MDHEN and CDR2 SYDVKM. J gave up 6 bases and V 6 bases, and 11 bases lay outside the gene matches.

The V and J genes are TRBV5-1 and TRBJ2-7, with TRBD2 matching over 13 bases. The CDR3 runs 17 residues. V was pared by 1 base and J by 5 bases, with 9 bases of the junction left unmatched. Germline V CDR1 and CDR2: SGHRS, YFSETQ. The DNA of the CDR3 is TGCGCCAGCAGCTTGACTAGCGGGAGGGCCTTCCTCCACGAGCAGTACTTC. As protein: CASSLTSGRAFLHEQYF.

The rearrangement joins TRBV6-1 to TRBJ2-7; possibly TRBD1 or TRBD2 for D (5 bases each). V was pared by 5 bases and J by 5 bases, with 13 bases between. From germline, CDR1 is MNHNS and CDR2 SASEGT. The CDR3 has 13 amino acids. CDR3 loop: CASSQGHGDEQYF. In nucleotides, the CDR3 is TGTGCCAGCAGTCAGGGCCACGGGGACGAGCAGTACTTC.

This clone was observed a single time. This chain links TRBV11-2 with TRBJ2-7; D remains ambiguous. Trimming left V 2 bases short and J 2 bases short, with 16 bases between. Germline V gene lookup returns CDR1 SGHAT and CDR2 FQNNGV. The CDR3 contains 16 residues. CDR3 residues: CASSLISTGAAYEQYF. In nucleotides, the CDR3 is TGTGCCAGCAGCTTAATTTCTACCGGAGCCGCCTACGAGCAGTACTTC.

V and J are TRBV2 and TRBJ2-1, with 11 bases lining up with TRBD2. CDR1 SNHLY and CDR2 FYNNEI come from the germline V gene. V shed 4 bases, J shed 15 bases, and the junction held 5 bases outside the gene matches. This CDR3 comprises 12 residues. CDR3 residues: CASSGTSGFLFF. DNA of the CDR3: TGTGCCAGCAGTGGGACTAGCGGGTTTCTGTTCTTC.

For this clone: Different DNA sequences within this sample yield the same CDR3. The chain is built from TRBV7-9 and TRBJ2-7; perhaps TRBD2 as D (5 bases). This CDR3 spans 14 amino acids. Germline loops: CDR1 SEHNR, CDR2 FQNEAQ (reference sequence). Trimming stripped 0 bases from V and 2 bases from J, with 8 bases between. The CDR3 sequence: CASSLASGAYEQYF. CDR3 bases: TGTGCCAGCAGCTTAGCTTCCGGGGCCTACGAGCAGTACTTC.

This clone was observed a single time. The J gene is TRBJ1-1, the V gene TRBV7-8; 11 bases fit TRBD1. This CDR3 contains 14 residues. The V segment lost 4 bases and the J segment 5 bases; nucleotides outside the gene matches: 3. Germline V lookup: CDR1 SGHVS, CDR2 FQNEAQ. This chain's CDR3 is CASSSGQGATEAFF. The CDR3 DNA reads TGTGCCAGCAGCTCCGGACAGGGGGCGACTGAAGCTTTCTTT.

This rearrangement joins TRBV29-1 to TRBJ1-1, with unresolved D. The germline CDR1 and CDR2 sequences are SQVTM and ANQGSEA. Trimming cost V 8 bases and J 0 bases, with 13 bases left between them. The CDR3 is 13 amino acids. CDR3 bases: TGCAGCTCCTTTGGAATCATGAACACTGAAGCTTTCTTT. This encodes CSSFGIMNTEAFF.

The J gene is TRBJ2-5, the V gene TRBV6-5; unclear D gene. This CDR3 has 14 residues. Trimming took off 0 bases at V and 2 bases at J, with 7 bases between the two ends. Looked up from germline, CDR1 is MNHEY and CDR2 is SVGAGI. CDR3 coding DNA: TGTGCCAGCAGTTACTCTTCATTACAAGAGACCCAGTACTTC. It encodes CASSYSSLQETQYF.

This clone was detected a few times. The V and J genes are TRBV27 and TRBJ1-2, with TRBD1 as a possible D gene (6 bases). CDR3 length: 15 residues. V was cut by 6 bases and J by 4 bases, with 18 bases left in between. Germline assignment: CDR1 MNHEY and CDR2 SMNVEV (reference sequence). The DNA for the CDR3 is TGTGCCAGCAGCCGAGGGACAAAGGGGCCCTATGGCTACACCTTC. It yields the protein CASSRGTKGPYGYTF.

Only a few counts were recorded for this clone. The chain couples TRBV19 to TRBJ1-5, with a possible D match to TRBD1 (6 bases). V shed 6 bases and J shed 2 bases, with 14 bases lying between them. The CDR3 covers 15 residues. Per germline, CDR1 LNHDA and CDR2 SQIVND (reference sequence). The CDR3 coding sequence is TGTGCCAGTAGAACTACAGGGTACGGCAATCAGCCCCAGCATTTT. It translates to CASRTTGYGNQPQHF.

The chain combines TRBV5-4 with TRBJ1-1, with D unclear. V was cut by 0 bases and J by 4 bases, with 10 bases left in between. Germline CDR1 and CDR2: SGHNT and YYREEE (reference sequence). CDR3 length: 14 residues. In DNA, the CDR3 is TGTGCCAGCAGCTTGGTAGTATCGGGCACTGAAGCTTTCTTT. This sequence encodes CASSLVVSGTEAFF. The full variable domain, completed using reference TRBV5-4 and TRBJ1-1, is ETGVTQSPTHLIKTRGQQVTLRCSSQSGHNTVSWYQQALGQGPQFIFQYYREEENGRGNFPPRFSGLQFPNYSSELNVNALELDDSALYLCASSLVVSGTEAFFGQGTRLTVV.

The rearrangement links TRBV6-5 to TRBJ2-5; TRBD2 matches at 7 bases. J gave up 7 bases and V 6 bases, and 8 bases lay outside the gene matches. The CDR3 contains 13 residues. The germline V gene has CDR1 MNHEY and CDR2 SVGAGI. CDR3 residues: CASRGAGVRTQYF. DNA of the CDR3: TGTGCCAGCAGAGGGGCGGGGGTGAGGACCCAGTACTTC.

V and J are TRBV13 and TRBJ2-7, with no clear D. Germline V gene sequence: CDR1 PRHDT, CDR2 FYEKMQ (reference sequence). The ends were cut back, 5 bases at V and 3 bases at J, with 8 bases in the middle. This CDR3 has 12 amino acids. CDR3 in DNA: TGTGCCAGCAGCCCCCGAGGCTACGAGCAGTACTTC. This encodes CASSPRGYEQYF.

The CDR3 region is CASSPLVGGVEKLFF. The CDR3 region has the DNA TGTGCCAGCAGTCCCCTGGTAGGGGGTGTCGAAAAACTGTTTTTT. J is TRBJ1-4 and V is TRBV25-1, with D perhaps TRBD1 (6 bases). CDR1 and CDR2 (germline): MGHDK, SYGVNS. V lost 5 bases and J lost 8, with 18 bases in between. The CDR3 spans 15 residues. The complete variable domain, with remaining parts taken from reference TRBV25-1 and TRBJ1-4, reads EADIYQTPRYLVIGTGKKITLECSQTMGHDKMYWYQQDPGMELHLIHYSYGVNSTEKGDLSSESTVSRIRTEHFPLTLESARPSHTSQYLCASSPLVGGVEKLFFGSGTQLSVL.

This chain uses TRBV5-1 with TRBJ2-1; TRBD1 agrees at 7 bases. The J segment lost 5 bases and the V segment lost 4 bases, leaving 6 bases of the junction unmatched. The CDR3 is 14 amino acids. Germline lookup yields CDR1 SGHRS and CDR2 YFSETQ. The CDR3 reads CASSQGTDHNEQFF. Here the CDR3 DNA reads TGCGCCAGCAGCCAGGGGACAGACCACAATGAGCAGTTCTTC. Complete variable domain (other parts from reference TRBV5-1 and TRBJ2-1): KAGVTQTPRYLIKTRGQQVTLSCSPISGHRSVSWYQQTPGQGLQFLFEYFSETQRNKGNFPGRFSGRQFSNSRSEMNVSTLELGDSALYLCASSQGTDHNEQFFGPGTRLTVL.

This chain connects TRBV7-3 to TRBJ2-3; D ambiguous. Germline values: CDR1 SGHTA, CDR2 FQGTGA. Trimming left V 9 bases short and J 0 bases short, with 16 bases between. The CDR3 sequence is 15 residues long. The CDR3 region has the DNA TGTGCCAGTACCGCCTCGGTCCTTAGCACAGATACGCAGTATTTT. Its protein is CASTASVLSTDTQYF.

This clone showed up many times. The chain employs TRBV27 and TRBJ1-2, with TRBD1 matching over 7 bases. Trimming removed 2 bases from V and 12 bases from J; junction bases left unmatched: 9. CDR3 length: 13 residues. Germline V gives CDR1 MNHEY, CDR2 SMNVEV (reference sequence). This CDR3 reads CASSLGPGRGNTF. CDR3 nucleotides: TGTGCCAGCAGTTTAGGTCCCGGCAGGGGGAACACCTTC.

The rearrangement links TRBV4-2 to TRBJ1-1, with a weak D call TRBD1 (5 bases). The CDR3 loop spans 15 amino acids. Trimming left V 2 bases short and J 4 bases short, with 14 bases between. Germline loops: CDR1 LGHNA, CDR2 YNFKEQ. The CDR3 sequence: CASSQPSRGSTEAFF. CDR3 coding DNA: TGTGCCAGCAGCCAACCCTCGCGGGGGAGCACTGAAGCTTTCTTT.

This clone was recorded only once. The gene calls are TRBV6-5 and TRBJ1-4; 8 positions match TRBD1. In germline, CDR1 is MNHEY, CDR2 SVGAGI. J gave up 7 bases and V 4 bases, and 8 bases lay outside the gene matches. CDR3 length: 15 residues. CDR3: CASSFGQGGGEKLFF. The CDR3 bases are TGTGCCAGCAGTTTTGGACAGGGAGGGGGTGAAAAACTGTTTTTT.